The rows below give T cell receptor beta chains drawn from one sample of a study of STAT5B mutations in CD4+ large granular lymphocyte leukemia. Sequenced by immunoSEQ multiplex PCR; TCRdb stores in-frame clones only, minus some. The sample consists of 30,000 to 40,000 clones, over 60% of them appearing once. The sequenced sample was CD4+ T cells from blood buffy coats. All receptors come from a human donor in good health. CDR3s include the opening cysteine and the closing phenylalanine or tryptophan. D genes are given only for firm matches. Only part of the rows carry a size: once, few, many, or a class if the clone is expanded.

D gene,clone size,CDR3 length,V gene,J gene,CDR3 protein,CDR3 DNA
NA,NA,14,TRBV5-1,TRBJ2-2,CASSSQWQGGELFF,TGCGCCAGCAGCTCACAATGGCAGGGCGGGGAGCTGTTTTTT
NA,NA,16,TRBV4-1,TRBJ1-3,CASSQRGGNSGNTIYF,TGCGCCAGCAGCCAACGGGGGGGAAACTCTGGAAACACCATATATTTT
TRBD2,once,15,TRBV27,TRBJ2-3,CASGKRGGVTDTQYF,TGTGCCAGCGGGAAACGCGGGGGAGTGACAGATACGCAGTATTTT
NA,NA,15,TRBV18,TRBJ2-1,CASSRGQSSYNEQFF,TGTGCCAGCTCCCGGGGACAAAGCTCCTACAATGAGCAGTTCTTC
NA,NA,15,TRBV9,TRBJ1-5,CASSALGEVDQPQHF,TGTGCCAGCAGCGCCCTAGGGGAGGTGGATCAGCCCCAGCATTTT
TRBD1,few,16,TRBV5-1,TRBJ1-5,CASSLEAGGLNQPQHF,TGCGCCAGCAGCTTGGAGGCAGGGGGCCTCAATCAGCCCCAGCATTTT
NA,once,13,TRBV18,TRBJ2-3,CASSESLTDTQYF,TGTGCCAGCTCAGAATCTCTCACAGATACGCAGTATTTT
TRBD2,NA,19,TRBV7-2,TRBJ2-6,CASTLVGGGGAPGANVLTF,TGTGCCAGCACTCTAGTCGGGGGCGGGGGGGCACCTGGGGCCAACGTCCTGACTTTC
TRBD1,NA,15,TRBV18,TRBJ1-5,CASSPDRGPNQPQHF,TGTGCCAGCTCACCAGACAGGGGTCCGAATCAGCCCCAGCATTTT
NA,NA,15,TRBV11-1,TRBJ2-5,CASSFSGAVQETQYF,TGTGCCAGCAGCTTTTCGGGGGCCGTCCAAGAGACCCAGTACTTC
NA,NA,14,TRBV6-1,TRBJ2-7,CASRREQHSYEQYF,TGTGCCAGCAGGAGGGAACAGCACTCCTACGAGCAGTACTTC
NA,NA,13,TRBV7-2,TRBJ1-2,CASSPWGNYGYTF,TGTGCCAGCAGCCCCTGGGGGAACTATGGCTACACCTTC
NA,NA,15,TRBV2,TRBJ2-7,CASSEVRGYSHEQYF,TGTGCCAGCAGTGAAGTCAGGGGTTATTCCCACGAGCAGTACTTC
NA,NA,14,TRBV5-6,TRBJ2-3,CASSLTSPSDTQYF,TGTGCCAGCAGCTTAACTAGTCCGTCAGATACGCAGTATTTT
NA,NA,16,TRBV19,TRBJ2-5,CASSDIRRGTGETQYF,TGTGCCAGTAGTGATATTAGGAGGGGGACCGGGGAGACCCAGTACTTC
NA,once,13,TRBV7-6,TRBJ2-7,CASSFVEGSEQYF,TGTGCCAGCAGCTTTGTTGAGGGGAGCGAGCAGTACTTC
NA,few,15,TRBV23-1,TRBJ1-1,CASSQSTRIDAEAFF,TGCGCCAGCAGTCAATCTACGAGAATTGACGCTGAAGCTTTCTTT
TRBD2,few,14,TRBV7-2,TRBJ2-2,CASSSGRALVELFF,TGTGCCAGCAGTAGCGGGAGGGCCCTCGTGGAGCTGTTTTTT
TRBD1,NA,14,TRBV2,TRBJ1-4,CASRRDRVVEKLFF,TGTGCCAGCAGACGAGACAGGGTTGTTGAAAAACTGTTTTTT
TRBD2,NA,17,TRBV7-2,TRBJ2-1,CASSPPTGLAGSGEQFF,TGTGCCAGCAGCCCACCCACCGGACTAGCGGGATCGGGTGAGCAGTTCTTC
NA,NA,15,TRBV5-1,TRBJ2-1,CASSPTATSYNEQFF,TGCGCCAGCAGCCCGACAGCGACCTCCTACAATGAGCAGTTCTTC
TRBD1,NA,13,TRBV10-3,TRBJ1-4,CAIKDRLGEKLFF,TGTGCCATCAAGGACAGGCTGGGTGAAAAACTGTTTTTT
NA,NA,13,TRBV6-1,TRBJ2-1,CASRYTGDFEQFF,TGTGCCAGCAGATATACGGGAGATTTTGAGCAGTTCTTC
TRBD2,NA,17,TRBV10-3,TRBJ2-2,CAISDGVGTILTGELFF,TGTGCCATCAGTGACGGTGTCGGGACTATATTAACCGGGGAGCTGTTTTTT
NA,NA,14,TRBV19,TRBJ1-2,CASSKRSTGYGYTF,TGTGCCAGTAGTAAGCGGAGTACGGGCTATGGCTACACCTTC
NA,NA,12,TRBV29-1,TRBJ2-5,CSVWTSKETQYF,TGCAGCGTCTGGACAAGCAAAGAGACCCAGTACTTC
NA,NA,11,TRBV20-1,TRBJ2-7,CSASRAYEQYF,TGCAGTGCTAGTCGCGCCTACGAGCAGTACTTC
NA,NA,15,TRBV4-1,TRBJ1-2,CASSQGTAVNYGYTF,TGCGCCAGCAGCCAAGGGACGGCTGTAAACTATGGCTACACCTTC
NA,NA,14,TRBV21-1,TRBJ1-2,CATPGTPHPGGYTF,TGTGCCACCCCCGGGACACCACACCCCGGGGGCTACACCTTC
NA,NA,15,TRBV9,TRBJ1-5,CASSPSNRADQPQHF,TGTGCCAGCAGCCCCTCCAACAGGGCGGATCAGCCCCAGCATTTT
NA,NA,13,TRBV29-1,TRBJ2-3,CSVENPFGDTQYF,TGCAGCGTTGAAAACCCCTTCGGGGATACGCAGTATTTT
NA,NA,16,TRBV5-4,TRBJ2-3,CASSPWFPGTHDTQYF,TGTGCCAGCAGCCCATGGTTCCCGGGGACCCACGATACGCAGTATTTT
NA,NA,13,TRBV5-6,TRBJ1-1,CASSLGTFPGAFF,TGTGCCAGCAGTCTAGGGACCTTCCCTGGGGCTTTCTTT
NA,NA,15,TRBV5-4,TRBJ2-3,CASSLHQSSTDTQYF,TGTGCCAGCAGCTTGCACCAATCTAGCACAGATACGCAGTATTTT
NA,NA,15,TRBV19,TRBJ2-1,CASRGGQISYNEQFF,TGTGCCAGCCGAGGGGGTCAGATCTCCTACAATGAGCAGTTCTTC
NA,NA,13,TRBV29-1,TRBJ1-5,CSARRTLDQPQHF,TGCAGCGCCAGACGGACTCTGGATCAGCCCCAGCATTTT
NA,NA,14,TRBV7-9,TRBJ1-4,CASNAEGTGEKLFF,TGTGCCAGCAACGCGGAGGGTACTGGTGAAAAACTGTTTTTT
NA,NA,14,TRBV18,TRBJ1-1,CASSPSAGDTEAFF,TGTGCCAGCTCACCGTCGGCGGGGGACACTGAAGCTTTCTTT
NA,NA,14,TRBV9,TRBJ2-1,CASSVDLARNEQFF,TGTGCCAGCAGCGTAGACCTCGCCAGAAATGAGCAGTTCTTC
NA,NA,11,TRBV20-1,TRBJ1-1,CSAYRAAEAFF,TGCAGTGCCTATCGGGCAGCTGAAGCTTTCTTT
TRBD1,NA,15,TRBV9,TRBJ1-2,CASSGNRGFHYGYTF,TGTGCCAGCAGCGGTAACAGGGGTTTTCACTATGGCTACACCTTC
NA,NA,14,TRBV4-2,TRBJ2-1,CASSQATAGGEQFF,TGTGCCAGCAGCCAAGCTACAGCGGGCGGTGAGCAGTTCTTC